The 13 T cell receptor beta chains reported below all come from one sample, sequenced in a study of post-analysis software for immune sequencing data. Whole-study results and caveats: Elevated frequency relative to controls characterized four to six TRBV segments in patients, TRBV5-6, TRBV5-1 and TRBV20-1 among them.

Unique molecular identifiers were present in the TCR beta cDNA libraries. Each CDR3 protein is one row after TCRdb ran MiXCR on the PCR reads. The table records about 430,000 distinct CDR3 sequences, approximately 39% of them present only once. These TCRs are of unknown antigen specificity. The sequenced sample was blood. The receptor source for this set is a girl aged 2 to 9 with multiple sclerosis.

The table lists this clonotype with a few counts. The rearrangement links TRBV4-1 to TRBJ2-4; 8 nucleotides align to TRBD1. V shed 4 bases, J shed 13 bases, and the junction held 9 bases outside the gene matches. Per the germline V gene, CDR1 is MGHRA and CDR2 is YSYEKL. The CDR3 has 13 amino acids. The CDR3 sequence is CASSPRTGQEQYF. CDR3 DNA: TGCGCCAGCAGCCCCCGGACAGGGCAGGAGCAGTACTTC.

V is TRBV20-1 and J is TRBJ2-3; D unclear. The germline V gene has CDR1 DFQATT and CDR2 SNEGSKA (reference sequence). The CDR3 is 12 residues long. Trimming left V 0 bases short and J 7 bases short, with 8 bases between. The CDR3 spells CSARETSHTQYF. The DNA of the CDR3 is TGCAGTGCTAGAGAAACTTCTCATACGCAGTATTTT.

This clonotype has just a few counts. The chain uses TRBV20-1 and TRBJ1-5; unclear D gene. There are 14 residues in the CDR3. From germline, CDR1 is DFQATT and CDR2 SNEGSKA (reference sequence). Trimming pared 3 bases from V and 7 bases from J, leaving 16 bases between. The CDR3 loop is CSASKDGLWQPQHF. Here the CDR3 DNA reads TGCAGTGCTAGCAAGGACGGCCTTTGGCAGCCCCAGCATTTT.

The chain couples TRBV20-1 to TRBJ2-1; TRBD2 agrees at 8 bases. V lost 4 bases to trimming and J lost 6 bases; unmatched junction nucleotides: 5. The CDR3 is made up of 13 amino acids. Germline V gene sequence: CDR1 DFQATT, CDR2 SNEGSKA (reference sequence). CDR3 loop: CSANSLAGNEQFF. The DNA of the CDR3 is TGCAGTGCTAATTCTCTAGCGGGCAATGAGCAGTTCTTC.

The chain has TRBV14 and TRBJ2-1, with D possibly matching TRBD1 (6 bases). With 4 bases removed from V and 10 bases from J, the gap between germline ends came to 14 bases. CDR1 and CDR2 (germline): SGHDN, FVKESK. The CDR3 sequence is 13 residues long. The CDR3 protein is CASSLDSSYEQFF. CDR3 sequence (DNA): TGTGCCAGCAGCCTGGACAGCTCCTACGAGCAGTTCTTC. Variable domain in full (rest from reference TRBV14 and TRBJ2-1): EAGVTQFPSHSVIEKGQTVTLRCDPISGHDNLYWYRRVMGKEIKFLLHFVKESKQDESGMPNNRFLAERTGGTYSTLKVQPAELEDSGVYFCASSLDSSYEQFFGPGTRLTVL.

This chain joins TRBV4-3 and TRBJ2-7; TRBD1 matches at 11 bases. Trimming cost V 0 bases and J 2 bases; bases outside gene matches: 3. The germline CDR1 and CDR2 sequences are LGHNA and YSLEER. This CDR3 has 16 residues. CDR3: CASSQEAGQGAYEQYF. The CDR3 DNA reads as TGCGCCAGCAGCCAAGAGGCGGGACAGGGGGCCTACGAGCAGTACTTC.

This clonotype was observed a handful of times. The CDR3 DNA reads TGTGCCAGCCTCGGTCCGGACAGGGTGGCAGATACGCAGTATTTT. Translating gives CASLGPDRVADTQYF. The genes are TRBV28 and TRBJ2-3, with 8 bases matching TRBD1. Germline values: CDR1 MDHEN, CDR2 SYDVKM. The CDR3 contains 15 residues. The V segment lost 8 bases and the J segment 4 bases; nucleotides outside the gene matches: 11. Full variable domain (rest looked up from reference TRBV28 and TRBJ2-3): DVKVTQSSRYLVKRTGEKVFLECVQDMDHENMFWYRQDPGLGLRLIYFSYDVKMKEKGDIPEGYSVSREKKERFSLILESASTNQTSMYLCASLGPDRVADTQYFGPGTRLTVL.

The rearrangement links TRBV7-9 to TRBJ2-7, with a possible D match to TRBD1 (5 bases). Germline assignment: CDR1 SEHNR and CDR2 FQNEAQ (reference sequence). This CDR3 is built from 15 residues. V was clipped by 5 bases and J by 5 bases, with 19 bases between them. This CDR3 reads CASSPPYSQGNEQYF. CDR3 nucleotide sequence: TGTGCCAGCAGCCCGCCTTACTCCCAGGGAAACGAGCAGTACTTC.

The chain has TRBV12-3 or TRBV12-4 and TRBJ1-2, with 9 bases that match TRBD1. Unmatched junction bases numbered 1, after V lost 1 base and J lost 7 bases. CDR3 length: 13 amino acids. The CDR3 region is CASSLVDRGGYTF. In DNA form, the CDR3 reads TGTGCCAGCAGTTTAGTGGACAGGGGTGGCTACACCTTC.

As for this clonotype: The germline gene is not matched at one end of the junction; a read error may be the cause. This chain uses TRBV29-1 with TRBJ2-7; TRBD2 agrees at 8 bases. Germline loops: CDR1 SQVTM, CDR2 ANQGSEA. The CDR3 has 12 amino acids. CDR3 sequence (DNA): TGCAGCGGTGAAGGGACTAGTACCGAGCAGTACTTC. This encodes CSGEGTSTEQYF.

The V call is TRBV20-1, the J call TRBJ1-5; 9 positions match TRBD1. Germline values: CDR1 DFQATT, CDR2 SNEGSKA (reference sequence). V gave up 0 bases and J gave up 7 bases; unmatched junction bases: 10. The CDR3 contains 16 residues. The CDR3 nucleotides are TGCAGTGCTAGAGATGGCTCCGGGACAGGGAGGCAGCCCCAGCATTTT. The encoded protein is CSARDGSGTGRQPQHF.

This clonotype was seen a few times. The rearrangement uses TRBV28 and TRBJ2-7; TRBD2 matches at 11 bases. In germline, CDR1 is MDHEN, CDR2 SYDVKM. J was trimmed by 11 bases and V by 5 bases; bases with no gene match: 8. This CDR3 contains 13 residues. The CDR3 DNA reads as TGTGCCAGCAGTCAGGGACTAGCGGAGAAGGAGTACTTC. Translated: CASSQGLAEKEYF.

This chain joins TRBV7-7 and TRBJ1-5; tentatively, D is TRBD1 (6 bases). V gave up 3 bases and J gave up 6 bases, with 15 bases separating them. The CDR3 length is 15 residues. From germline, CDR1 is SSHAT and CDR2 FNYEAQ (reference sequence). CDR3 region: CASSFGTGPCQPQHF. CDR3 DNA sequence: TGTGCCAGCAGCTTTGGCACAGGGCCCTGTCAGCCCCAGCATTTT.